This T cell receptor beta chain was profiled in a study of T cell responses to AZD1222 COVID-19 vaccine. Concerning this clone itself: Its cognate antigen is unknown.

J was trimmed by 3 bases and V by 0 bases; bases with no gene match: 0. In germline, CDR1 is SGHKS, CDR2 YYEKEE (reference sequence). The CDR3 is 14 residues long. Sequencing used immunoSEQ multiplex PCR; TCRdb keeps in-frame clones, though not all of them. The table includes 140,000 or so clones, around 90% detected once. Study findings and constraints: Vaccine-associated CD4 TCRs ranged over spike, dominating at 160-218 and 743-854.

This sequence joins TRBV5-5 and TRBJ2-7; 10 bases are a match to TRBD1. The TCR comes from an adult who received the AZD1222 COVID-19 vaccine. The input for sequencing was peripheral blood, taken 28 days after the second AZD1222 dose. CDR3 sequence: CASSLGTGGYEQYF. DNA for the CDR3: TGTGCCAGCAGCTTGGGGACAGGGGGCTACGAGCAGTACTTC.